This T cell receptor (beta chain) was identified during a study of blood T cell repertoires in COVID-19. Some clones are missing from TCRdb's copy, which holds only in-frame ones; the method was immunoSEQ multiplex PCR. This table holds around 100,000 clones, 89% found once. Looked up from germline, CDR1 is SSHAT and CDR2 is FNYEAQ (reference sequence). CDR3 length equals 15 residues. Turning to this clone: A junction boundary mismatches the germline segment, possibly from a read error.

The source is a man over 45 with COVID-19, enrolled during active disease. The sequencing sample was made of peripheral blood. The chain carries TRBV7-7 and TRBJ2-1; 11 nucleotides align to TRBD2. The CDR3 loop reads CASSLIAGGRGEQFF. The DNA for the CDR3 is TGTGCTAGCAGCTTGATAGCGGGGGGGCGTGGTGAGCAGTTCTTC.